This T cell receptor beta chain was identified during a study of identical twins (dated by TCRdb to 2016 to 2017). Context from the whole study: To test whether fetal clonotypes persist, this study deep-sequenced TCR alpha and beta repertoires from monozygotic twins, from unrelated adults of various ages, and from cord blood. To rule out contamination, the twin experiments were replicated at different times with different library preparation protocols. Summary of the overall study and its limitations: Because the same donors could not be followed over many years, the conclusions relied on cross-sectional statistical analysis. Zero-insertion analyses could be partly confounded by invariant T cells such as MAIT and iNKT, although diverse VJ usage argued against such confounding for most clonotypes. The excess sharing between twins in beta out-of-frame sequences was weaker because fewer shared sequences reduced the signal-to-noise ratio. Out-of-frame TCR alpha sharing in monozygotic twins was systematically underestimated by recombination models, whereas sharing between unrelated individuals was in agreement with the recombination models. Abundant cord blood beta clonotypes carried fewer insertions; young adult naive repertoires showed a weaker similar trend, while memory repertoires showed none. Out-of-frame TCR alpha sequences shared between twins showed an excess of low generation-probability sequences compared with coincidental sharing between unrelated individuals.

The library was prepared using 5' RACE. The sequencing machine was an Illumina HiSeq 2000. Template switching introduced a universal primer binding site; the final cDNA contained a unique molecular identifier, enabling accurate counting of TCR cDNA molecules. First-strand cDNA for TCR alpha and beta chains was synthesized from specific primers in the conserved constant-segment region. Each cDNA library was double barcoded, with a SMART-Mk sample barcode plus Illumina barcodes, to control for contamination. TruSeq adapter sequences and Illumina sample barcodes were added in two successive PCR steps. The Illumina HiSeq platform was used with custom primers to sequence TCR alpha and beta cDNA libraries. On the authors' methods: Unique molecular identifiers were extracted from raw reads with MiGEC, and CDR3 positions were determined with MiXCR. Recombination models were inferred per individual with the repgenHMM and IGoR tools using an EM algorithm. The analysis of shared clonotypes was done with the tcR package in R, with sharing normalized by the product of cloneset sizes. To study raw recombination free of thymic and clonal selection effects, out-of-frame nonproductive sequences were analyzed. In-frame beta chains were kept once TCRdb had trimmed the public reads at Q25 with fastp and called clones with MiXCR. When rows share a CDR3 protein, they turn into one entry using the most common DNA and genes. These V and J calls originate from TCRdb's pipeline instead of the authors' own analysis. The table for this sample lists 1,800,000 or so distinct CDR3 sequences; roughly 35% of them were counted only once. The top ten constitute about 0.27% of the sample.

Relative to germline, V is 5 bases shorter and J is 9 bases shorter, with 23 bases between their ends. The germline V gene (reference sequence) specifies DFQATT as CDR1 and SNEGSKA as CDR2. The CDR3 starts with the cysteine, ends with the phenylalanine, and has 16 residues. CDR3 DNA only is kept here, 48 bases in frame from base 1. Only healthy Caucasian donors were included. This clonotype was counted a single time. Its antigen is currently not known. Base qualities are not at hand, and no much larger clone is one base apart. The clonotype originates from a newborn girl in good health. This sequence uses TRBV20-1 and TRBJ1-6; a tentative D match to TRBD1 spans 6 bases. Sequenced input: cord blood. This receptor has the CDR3 CSALAETGPYGSPLHF. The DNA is TGCAGTGCTCTCGCCGAGACAGGCCCGTACGGTTCACCCCTCCACTTT.